The clone carrying this TCR beta chain was counted a few times. Its target is not known. This entry comes from a study of blood T cells in healthy people across ages. A second PCR, run for roughly 7 to 12 cycles, used a sample-barcoded 5' primer plus a J-beta primer mix. One entry per CDR3 protein results from TCRdb running MiXCR on the 5' RACE reads. The sample yields hundreds of thousands of distinct CDR3 sequences, 35% to 40% seen once. Findings and caveats of the study: Higher diversity and more naive CD4+ cells were features of long-lived donors, compared to aged donors.

The CDR3 is made up of 15 amino acids. The germline V gene encodes CDR1 MNHNY and CDR2 SVGAGI (reference sequence). Trimming left V 3 bases short and J 3 bases short, with 12 bases between. The gene calls are TRBV6-6 and TRBJ2-1, with D unclear. The sequenced material came from blood. The origin of this receptor is a man aged 18 to 29 in good health. The CDR3 spells CASSYNGMNYNEQFF. The DNA for the CDR3 is TGTGCCAGCAGTTATAATGGGATGAACTACAATGAGCAGTTCTTC.